This record looks at one T cell receptor (beta chain) sequence and its context. Its antigen is not known. The data belong to a study of PD-1 blockade in mismatch repair-deficient tumors. Findings and caveats of the study: Rapid post-treatment expansion, then contraction, generally preceding radiologic response, marked tumor-resident clones.

Germline-derived CDR1 and CDR2 are SGHNT and YENEEA. The V gene lost 3 bases and the J gene lost 4 bases, with 12 bases spanning the gap. The CDR3 totals 14 residues. The assay was immunoSEQ multiplex PCR, and TCRdb's table has in-frame clones only and misses some. The profile covers 50,000 or so clones, with 77% appearing a single time and 2.5% to 4% taken by the ten largest. TCR sequencing covered a few patients who responded to pembrolizumab. This receptor was taken from an adult with mismatch repair-deficient cancer. The chain uses TRBV11-3 and TRBJ2-5; D is possibly TRBD2 (6 bases). Here the sequenced sample was PBMCs, taken before pembrolizumab treatment. The CDR3 DNA is TGTGCCAGCAGCTTCCCGGGAGTAGGAGAGACCCAGTACTTC. It specifies CASSFPGVGETQYF.